This T cell receptor beta chain emerged from a study of T cells in Graves' hyperthyroidism and ophthalmopathy (dated by TCRdb to between 2019 and 2020). For the wider study: Peripheral blood was collected at initial diagnosis, before any treatment. After blood sampling, hyperthyroidism patients were treated with methimazole at a starting dose of 30 mg daily, and ophthalmopathy patients were treated with high-dose intravenous methylprednisolone. An independent validation cohort of fewer than 20 hyperthyroidism patients and 17 patients who later progressed to ophthalmopathy tested prospective prediction of ophthalmopathy. The paper reports TCR Vbeta CDR3 sequencing of 135 peripheral blood samples: over 40 ophthalmopathy, about 75 hyperthyroidism and some 17 progressor patients. In addition, the study compared T-cell repertoires in thyroid tissue and in blood from six Graves' hyperthyroidism patients. The 85 to 100 discovery patients were randomly split 7:3 into training and test sets. A discovery cohort of 95 to 100 patients, 43 with Graves' ophthalmopathy and 55 to 65 with stable Graves' hyperthyroidism, was used to find distinguishing TCR V-J signatures.

This clonotype was detected many times. There is no known antigen for this receptor. No per-base quality is available; no much larger clone lies one base away. Amplification of TCR beta CDR3 regions was carried out from RNA transcripts. The TCR CDR3 was subjected to a first round of RT-PCR using the HTBI primer set and the Qiagen OneStep RT-PCR kit. A second multiplex PCR round built the libraries, followed by size selection and purification. Sequencing of the libraries was done on an Illumina HiSeq2000 using paired-end 100 bp reads. Per the source publication's procedure: Raw data were processed with SOAPnuke, discarding reads with adapters, uncalled bases, mean Phred below 15, or no exact constant-primer or identifier match. COPE v1.2.5 was used to merge high-quality paired reads, and clonotypes were defined as unique nucleotide sequences. MiTCR v1.1 was used to align clonotypes to the IMGT TRBV, TRBD and TRBJ reference segments. Analysis was restricted to V-J combinations with a frequency above 0.0001, which covered about 99% of repertoires. The TCS score was defined as F50 (clonal expansion) divided by E x V (chaos), with BLOSUM62-based TCRdist calculated between CDR3 peptides within each V-J. Welch's t-statistics and random forest reduced 500 to 650 V-J features to fewer than 15, which were used in a naive Bayes classifier (R e1071). TCRdb itself trimmed the public reads at Q25 with fastp, ran MiXCR and retained productive beta chains. Identical CDR3 proteins give one entry, which carries the most common genes and DNA. The V and J calls and clone size are TCRdb's, not the authors'. For this sample the table gives hundreds of thousands of distinct CDR3 sequences, of which around 15% were detected only once. The ten largest make up approximately 13% of the sample.

Paper-wide results and their limitations: Most expanded thyroid clonotypes (frequency above 0.001) were also detected in blood, suggesting blood repertoires may reflect thyroid immune responses. A model built on a 13 V-J signature distinguished ophthalmopathy from stable hyperthyroidism, reaching 85% to 90% sensitivity and 81.08% specificity in cross-validation and 80%/75% in testing. In validation, progression to ophthalmopathy was predicted by the model with 70.59% sensitivity and approximately 78% specificity, a median of approximately 7.1 months before onset. Sample size was not statistically predetermined, and investigators were not blinded to group allocation.

The germline V gene yields SGHTA for CDR1 and FQGNSA for CDR2. The CDR3 holds 13 amino acids from the cysteine to the phenylalanine. The retained sequence is limited to the CDR3, 39 bases, with the frame set at the first base. Between the V and J ends, shortened by 2 bases and 4 bases respectively, the junction contains 8 bases. Ophthalmopathy patients had moderately to severely active disease, with a Clinical Activity Score of 3 or more, a NOSPECS grade of 4 or more, and a disease duration of less than 3 months. Any patient with an uncontrolled infection, another autoimmune disease, pregnancy or lactation was excluded. Diagnoses relied on clinical symptoms, serum thyroxine and TRAb, thyroid ultrasound and orbital computed tomography. Ficoll-Paque density gradient centrifugation was used to isolate PBMCs from 10 ml of fresh peripheral blood. Total RNA was extracted with Trizol reagent, and quality was checked on an Agilent 2100 Bioanalyzer.

Sample: blood. The receptor was isolated from a man aged 18 to 29 with Graves' ophthalmopathy. Recombination linked TRBV7-2 to TRBJ1-2; possibly the D gene is TRBD1, per 5 matching bases. The CDR3: CASSLYGAYGYTF. The nucleotides are TGTGCCAGCAGCTTATATGGGGCCTATGGCTACACCTTC.